The TCR beta chain described here comes from a study of blood T cell repertoires in COVID-19. Germline V gene lookup returns CDR1 KGHDR and CDR2 SFDVKD. After removal of 9 bases from V and 2 bases from J, the junction contained 7 bases not matched to a gene. This CDR3 has 15 residues. The authors' processing: By means of reference gene primer amplification, nucleated cell counts were estimated. Some clones are missing from TCRdb's copy, which holds only in-frame ones; the method was immunoSEQ multiplex PCR. The DNA was the basis for D and trimming; V, J and clone size are from that table. The sample lists about 220,000 clones, 82% occurring once. Cohort allocation depended upon clinical history that participants reported.

The gene calls are TRBV24-1 and TRBJ2-1, with 9 bases lining up with TRBD1. The sequence derives from a woman aged 60-75 years who had recovered from COVID-19. Input material: PBMCs or T cells enriched from blood (not recorded which). The CDR3 sequence is CATAGTGPTYNEQFF. In DNA, the CDR3 is TGTGCCACCGCCGGGACAGGGCCGACCTACAATGAGCAGTTCTTC.